The next 7 T cell receptor beta chains were all read from a single sample in a study of graft-versus-host responses after intestinal transplantation. Produced via immunoSEQ multiplex PCR; TCRdb's table is partial and in-frame only. Seen here are fewer than 95,000 clones, 93% observed once, and the top ten hold roughly 2%. These TCRs' antigens remain unknown. The sequencing here drew on unstimulated CD8+ T cells sorted from spleen or lymph node cells, taken before intestinal transplant. These receptors all come from a human donor who received an intestinal transplant.

This rearrangement joins TRBV5-1 to TRBJ2-4; TRBD1 might be the D (6 bases). CDR1 is SGHRS, CDR2 YFSETQ, per germline. V lost 0 bases to trimming and J lost 8 bases, with 15 bases between them. CDR3 length: 15 residues. The CDR3 sequence: CASSLGGPELDIQYF. The CDR3 bases are TGCGCCAGCAGCTTGGGGGGGCCGGAGCTAGACATTCAGTACTTC. Combining the CDR3 with reference TRBV5-1 and TRBJ2-4 gives the whole variable domain KAGVTQTPRYLIKTRGQQVTLSCSPISGHRSVSWYQQTPGQGLQFLFEYFSETQRNKGNFPGRFSGRQFSNSRSEMNVSTLELGDSALYLCASSLGGPELDIQYFGAGTRLSVL.

V usage is TRBV6-5 and J usage is TRBJ1-1; TRBD1 might be the D (6 bases). Germline V gene lookup returns CDR1 MNHEY and CDR2 SVGAGI. V was pared by 2 bases and J by 5 bases, with 12 bases between. This CDR3 has 14 residues. CDR3 region: CASSYLSDRTEAFF. The CDR3 nucleotides read TGTGCCAGCAGTTACCTATCAGACAGGACTGAAGCTTTCTTT.

CDR3 loop: CASSIAESANTEAFF. CDR3 DNA: TGTGCCAGTAGTATAGCGGAGTCGGCAAACACTGAAGCTTTCTTT. This chain joins TRBV19 and TRBJ1-1; no clear D. This CDR3 spans 15 amino acids. Trimming shortened V by 1 base and J by 2 bases, and 11 bases separated the two germline ends. CDR1 and CDR2 (germline): LNHDA, SQIVND (reference sequence).

The chain uses TRBV19 and TRBJ1-2; 7 bases line up with TRBD1. From germline, CDR1 is LNHDA and CDR2 SQIVND (reference sequence). The CDR3 sequence is 12 residues long. V shed 6 bases and J 6 bases; nucleotides not matched to a gene: 4. CDR3 sequence reads: CASRMTGHGYTF. The CDR3 nucleotides are TGTGCCAGTAGGATGACAGGGCATGGCTACACCTTC.

The chain couples TRBV7-8 to TRBJ2-7, with 7 bases matching TRBD1. The CDR3 sequence is 13 residues long. V was clipped by 5 bases and J by 0 bases; unmatched bases: 1. CDR1 and CDR2 (germline): SGHVS, FQNEAQ. CDR3 residues: CASSGDSSYEQYF. CDR3 DNA sequence: TGTGCCAGCAGCGGGGACAGCTCCTACGAGCAGTACTTC.

The chain has TRBV7-2 and TRBJ2-7, with D perhaps matching TRBD1 (5 bases). The CDR3 length is 15 residues. CDR1 is SGHTA and CDR2 is FQGNSA in the germline V gene. V lost 1 base, J lost 0 bases, and 10 bases lay in between. CDR3: CASSLVDSYSYEQYF. CDR3 DNA: TGTGCCAGCAGCTTAGTTGACAGTTACTCCTACGAGCAGTACTTC.

This chain uses TRBV27 with TRBJ1-2, with 7 positions matching TRBD1. Germline loops: CDR1 MNHEY, CDR2 SMNVEV (reference sequence). The CDR3 contains 14 residues. V dropped 3 bases and J dropped 8; count of bases not matched to a gene: 9. The CDR3 DNA is TGTGCCAGCAGTTTCCGACAGGGCTCTAGAGGCTACACCTTC. Protein product: CASSFRQGSRGYTF.